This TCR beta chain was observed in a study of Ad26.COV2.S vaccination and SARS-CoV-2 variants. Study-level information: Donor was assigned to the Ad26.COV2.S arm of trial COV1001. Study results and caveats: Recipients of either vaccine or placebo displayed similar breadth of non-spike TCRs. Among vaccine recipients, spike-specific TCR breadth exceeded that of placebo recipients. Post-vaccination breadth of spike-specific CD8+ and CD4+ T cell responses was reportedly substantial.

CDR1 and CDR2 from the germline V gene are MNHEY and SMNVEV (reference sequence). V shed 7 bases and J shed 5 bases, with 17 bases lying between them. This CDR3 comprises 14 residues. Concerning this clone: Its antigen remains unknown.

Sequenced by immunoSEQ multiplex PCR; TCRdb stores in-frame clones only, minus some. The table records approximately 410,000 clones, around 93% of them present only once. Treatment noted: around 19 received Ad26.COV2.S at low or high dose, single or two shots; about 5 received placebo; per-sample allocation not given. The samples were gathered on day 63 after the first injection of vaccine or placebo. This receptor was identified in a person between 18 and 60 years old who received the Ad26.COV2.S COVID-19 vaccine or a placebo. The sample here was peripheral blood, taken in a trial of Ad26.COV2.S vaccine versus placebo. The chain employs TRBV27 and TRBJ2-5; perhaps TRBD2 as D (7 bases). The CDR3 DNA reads TGTGCCAGCATGATCCGGGGGGCTATCGAGACCCAGTACTTC. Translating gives CASMIRGAIETQYF.